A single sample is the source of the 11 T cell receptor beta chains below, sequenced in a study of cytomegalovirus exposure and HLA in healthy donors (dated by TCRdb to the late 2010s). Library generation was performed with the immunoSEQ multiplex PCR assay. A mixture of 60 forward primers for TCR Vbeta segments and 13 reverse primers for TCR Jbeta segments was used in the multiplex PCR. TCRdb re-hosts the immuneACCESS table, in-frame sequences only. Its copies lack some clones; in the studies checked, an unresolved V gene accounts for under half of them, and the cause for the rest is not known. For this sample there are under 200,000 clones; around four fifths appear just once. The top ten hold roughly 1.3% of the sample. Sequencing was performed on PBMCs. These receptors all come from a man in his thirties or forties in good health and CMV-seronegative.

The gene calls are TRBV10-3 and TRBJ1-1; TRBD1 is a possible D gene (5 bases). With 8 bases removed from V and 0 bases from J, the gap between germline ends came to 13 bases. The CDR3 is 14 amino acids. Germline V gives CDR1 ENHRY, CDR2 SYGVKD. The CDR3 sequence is CAIGEQGMNTEAFF. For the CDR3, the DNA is TGTGCCATCGGCGAGCAGGGCATGAACACTGAAGCTTTCTTT.

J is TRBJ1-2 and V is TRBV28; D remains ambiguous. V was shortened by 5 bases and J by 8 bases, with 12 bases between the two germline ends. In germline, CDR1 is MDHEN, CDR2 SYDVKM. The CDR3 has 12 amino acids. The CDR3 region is CASSILPRGYTF. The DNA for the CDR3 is TGTGCCAGCAGTATACTACCGAGAGGCTACACCTTC.

CDR3 nucleotide sequence: TGTGCCAGCAGTGACGTACTAGCGGACTACAATGAGCAGTTCTTC. Its protein is CASSDVLADYNEQFF. This rearrangement joins TRBV6-4 to TRBJ2-1; TRBD2 matches 8 bases. The CDR3 length is 15 residues. CDR1 and CDR2 (germline): MRHNA, SNTAGT. The V gene end was trimmed by 2 bases and the J gene end by 3 bases; junction bases not matched to a gene: 3.

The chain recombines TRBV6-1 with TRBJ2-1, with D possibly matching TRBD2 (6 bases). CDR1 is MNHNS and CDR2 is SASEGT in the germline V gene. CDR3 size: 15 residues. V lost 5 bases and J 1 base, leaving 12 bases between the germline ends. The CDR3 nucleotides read TGTGCCAGCAGTTCGGGACTCCAATCCTACAATGAGCAGTTCTTC. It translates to CASSSGLQSYNEQFF.

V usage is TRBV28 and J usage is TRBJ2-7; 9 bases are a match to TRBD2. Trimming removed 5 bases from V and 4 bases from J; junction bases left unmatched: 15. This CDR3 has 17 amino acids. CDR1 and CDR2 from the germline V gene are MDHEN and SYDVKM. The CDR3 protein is CASSPPLVAGEYYEQYF. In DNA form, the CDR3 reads TGTGCCAGCAGTCCCCCCTTGGTAGCGGGAGAATATTACGAGCAGTACTTC.

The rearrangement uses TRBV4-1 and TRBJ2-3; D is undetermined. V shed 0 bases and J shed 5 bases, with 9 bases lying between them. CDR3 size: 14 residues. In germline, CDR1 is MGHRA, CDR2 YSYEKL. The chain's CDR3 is CASSQEIVEDTQYF. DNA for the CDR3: TGCGCCAGCAGCCAAGAAATTGTAGAAGATACGCAGTATTTT.

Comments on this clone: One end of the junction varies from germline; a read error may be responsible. The CDR3 DNA is TGCAGCATTGACCTGGAAACAGGGATTCGGGTTGAAAACACTGAAGCTTTCTTT. The encoded protein is CSIDLETGIRVENTEAFF. The chain has TRBV29-1 and TRBJ1-1; perhaps TRBD1 as D (6 bases). CDR1 is SQVTM, CDR2 ANQGSEA, per germline. This CDR3 comprises 18 residues.

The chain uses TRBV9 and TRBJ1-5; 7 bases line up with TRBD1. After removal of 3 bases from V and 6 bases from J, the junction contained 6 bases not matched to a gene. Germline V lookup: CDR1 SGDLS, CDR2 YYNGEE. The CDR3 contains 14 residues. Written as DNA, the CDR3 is TGTGCCAGCAGCGCTTCAGGGGGGCGTCAGCCCCAGCATTTT. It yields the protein CASSASGGRQPQHF.

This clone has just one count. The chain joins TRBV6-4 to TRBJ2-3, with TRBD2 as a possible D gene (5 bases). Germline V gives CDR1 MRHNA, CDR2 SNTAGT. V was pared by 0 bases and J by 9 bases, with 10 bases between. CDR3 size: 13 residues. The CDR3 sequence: CASSDSASGTQYF. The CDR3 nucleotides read TGTGCCAGCAGTGACTCGGCCAGCGGCACGCAGTATTTT.

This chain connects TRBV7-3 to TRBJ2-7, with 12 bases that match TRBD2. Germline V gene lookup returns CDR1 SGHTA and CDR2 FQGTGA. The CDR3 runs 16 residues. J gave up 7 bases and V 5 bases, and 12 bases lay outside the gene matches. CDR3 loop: CASSHWTSGNPGEQYF. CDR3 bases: TGTGCCAGCAGCCACTGGACTAGCGGGAACCCCGGTGAGCAGTACTTC.

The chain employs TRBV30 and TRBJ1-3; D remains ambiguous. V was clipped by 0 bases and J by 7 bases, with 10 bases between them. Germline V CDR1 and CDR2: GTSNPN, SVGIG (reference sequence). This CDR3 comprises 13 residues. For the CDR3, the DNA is TGTGCCTGGAGTGTTAGGGAGAAGAACACCATATATTTT. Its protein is CAWSVREKNTIYF.